Listed here are 24 T cell receptor beta chains from one sample, sequenced in a study of human T cells and chemical hapten exposure. TCRdb redid the calling of the RACE reads with MiXCR, one entry per CDR3 protein. This sample has tens of thousands of distinct CDR3 sequences, with 10% found just once. This sample's time point: patch test 2, 6 weeks after DPC sensitization. Treatment specified: therapeutic diphenylcyclopropenone sensitization with weekly scalp DPC. Source: whole blood, taken in connection with sensitization to the hapten diphenylcyclopropenone (DPC). These receptor sequences come from a woman between 50 and 59 years old with alopecia areata. Some clones in this sample may be carry-over from other donors' samples.

The J gene is TRBJ2-7, the V gene TRBV11-2; 9 bases match TRBD2. The trim removed 0 bases at V and 5 bases at J, leaving 5 bases unmatched. CDR1 and CDR2 (germline): SGHAT, FQNNGV. The CDR3 loop spans 15 amino acids. CDR3 nucleotide sequence: TGTGCCAGCAGCTTAGAAGCGGGAGGCCTTCACGAGCAGTACTTC. It translates to CASSLEAGGLHEQYF.

The sample holds many counts of this clonotype. V usage is TRBV7-9 and J usage is TRBJ2-5; 12 bases map to TRBD2. This CDR3 has 15 residues. V lost 5 bases, J lost 5 bases, and 6 bases stayed unmatched. Germline-derived CDR1 and CDR2 are SEHNR and FQNEAQ (reference sequence). CDR3: CASSPLLAGGETQYF. The CDR3 DNA is TGTGCCAGCAGCCCCCTCCTAGCGGGAGGGGAGACCCAGTACTTC. The whole variable domain, remainder taken from reference TRBV7-9 and TRBJ2-5, is DTGVSQNPRHKITKRGQNVTFRCDPISEHNRLYWYRQTLGQGPEFLTYFQNEAQLEKSRLLSDRFSAERPKGSFSTLEIQRTEQGDSAMYLCASSPLLAGGETQYFGPGTRLLVL.

The rearrangement uses TRBV5-1 and TRBJ1-1; D is unclear. Looked up from germline, CDR1 is SGHRS and CDR2 is YFSETQ. This CDR3 is built from 14 residues. V lost 0 bases and J lost 2, with 8 bases in between. This CDR3 reads CASSLVVGNTEAFF. The CDR3, as DNA: TGCGCCAGCAGCTTGGTCGTGGGTAACACTGAAGCTTTCTTT. The complete variable domain, with remaining parts taken from reference TRBV5-1 and TRBJ1-1, reads KAGVTQTPRYLIKTRGQQVTLSCSPISGHRSVSWYQQTPGQGLQFLFEYFSETQRNKGNFPGRFSGRQFSNSRSEMNVSTLELGDSALYLCASSLVVGNTEAFFGQGTRLTVV.

This clonotype has a count of ten or more. The V call is TRBV29-1, the J call TRBJ2-1, with 10 bases lining up with TRBD2. The CDR3 extends over 14 amino acids. Losses at the gene ends were 1 base for V and 7 bases for J; bases not matched to a gene: 4. Per germline, CDR1 SQVTM and CDR2 ANQGSEA. CDR3 loop: CSVEVAGGGNEQFF. The CDR3 region has the DNA TGCAGCGTTGAAGTAGCGGGAGGTGGAAATGAGCAGTTCTTC.

This clonotype was seen a single time. V and J are TRBV10-3 and TRBJ1-6, with a tentative D call TRBD1 (5 bases). The ends were cut back, 4 bases at V and 9 bases at J, with 13 bases in the middle. Germline CDR1 reads ENHRY; CDR2 reads SYGVKD. The CDR3 totals 14 residues. CDR3 in DNA: TGTGCCATCAGTGCCCAAGGGGACTTTTCACCCCTCCACTTT. Its protein product is CAISAQGDFSPLHF.

This clonotype showed up many times. The genes are TRBV19 and TRBJ1-2, with D possibly being TRBD1 (6 bases). V lost 2 bases, J lost 4 bases, and 14 bases lay in between. This CDR3 comprises 15 residues. The germline CDR1 and CDR2 sequences are LNHDA and SQIVND (reference sequence). CDR3 sequence reads: CASSISQGSSYGYTF. DNA of the CDR3: TGTGCCAGTAGTATATCCCAGGGGAGCAGCTATGGCTACACCTTC.

This clonotype was counted ten times or more. V is TRBV20-1 and J is TRBJ2-2; tentative D call: TRBD1 (6 bases). With 1 base removed from V and 0 bases from J, the gap between germline ends came to 12 bases. The CDR3 loop spans 16 amino acids. Germline V lookup: CDR1 DFQATT, CDR2 SNEGSKA (reference sequence). This CDR3 reads CSARVAGAPNTGELFF. The CDR3 bases are TGCAGTGCTAGAGTCGCAGGGGCGCCGAACACCGGGGAGCTGTTTTTT.

This clonotype has ten or more counts. V usage is TRBV20-1 and J usage is TRBJ2-7; the D is unclear. This CDR3 comprises 14 residues. Germline loops: CDR1 DFQATT, CDR2 SNEGSKA (reference sequence). The V end was cut by 2 bases, the J end by 2 bases, with 13 bases between. The CDR3 region is CSARSSEGTYEQYF. CDR3 DNA: TGCAGTGCTAGATCATCAGAAGGTACCTACGAGCAGTACTTC.

The CDR3 sequence is CASSLTGGLQGEQFF. In DNA form, the CDR3 reads TGTGCCAGCAGCTTGACAGGGGGTTTGCAGGGTGAGCAGTTCTTC. This chain uses TRBV7-2 with TRBJ2-1, with 9 positions matching TRBD1. Germline CDR1 reads SGHTA; CDR2 reads FQGNSA. The CDR3 has 15 residues. Trimming removed 3 bases from V and 9 bases from J; junction bases left unmatched: 9.

This clonotype has ten or more counts. This sequence joins TRBV20-1 and TRBJ2-7, with TRBD2 matching over 12 bases. Trimming took 2 bases from V and 4 from J; bases not matched to a gene: 6. CDR1 is DFQATT and CDR2 is SNEGSKA in the germline V gene (reference sequence). The CDR3 covers 15 residues. Here the CDR3 DNA reads TGCAGTGCTAGACCCGCGGGACTAGCGGGTTACGAGCAGTACTTC. It is translated as CSARPAGLAGYEQYF.

This clonotype occurred a few times. J is TRBJ1-1 and V is TRBV29-1, with TRBD1 as a possible D gene (5 bases). Per germline, CDR1 SQVTM and CDR2 ANQGSEA. The CDR3 consists of 14 residues. V lost 7 bases and J 1 base, leaving 16 bases between the germline ends. In DNA, the CDR3 is TGCAGCGGCTATCCAGGGATTCAGAACACTGAAGCTTTCTTT. This gives the protein CSGYPGIQNTEAFF.

This clonotype was observed many times. The genes are TRBV5-1 and TRBJ1-1; D gene unclear. CDR3 length: 14 amino acids. Deletions cut 5 bases from V and 1 base from J, with 12 bases between. Germline V gene data show CDR1 as SGHRS and CDR2 as YFSETQ. The CDR3 loop reads CASSSGEGNTEAFF. The CDR3 nucleotides read TGCGCCAGCAGTTCTGGTGAAGGGAACACTGAAGCTTTCTTT.

This clonotype was found many times. The chain is built from TRBV11-2 and TRBJ2-3, with 8 bases matching TRBD2. This CDR3 has 17 amino acids. Germline V gene sequence: CDR1 SGHAT, CDR2 FQNNGV. The V segment lost 8 bases and the J segment 2 bases; nucleotides outside the gene matches: 15. The CDR3 DNA sequence: TGTGCCAGCGGGTTCTTAGCGGGAATCCGATCCACAGATACGCAGTATTTT. This encodes CASGFLAGIRSTDTQYF.

This clonotype occurred many times. V gene TRBV5-1 combines with J gene TRBJ2-3; the match to TRBD2 covers 10 bases. Germline-derived CDR1 and CDR2 are SGHRS and YFSETQ. This CDR3 contains 15 residues. The ends lost 5 bases at V and 5 bases at J; junction bases unmatched: 8. Written as DNA, the CDR3 is TGCGCCAGCAGGCAACTAGCGGGATCAGGAGATACGCAGTATTTT. Protein: CASRQLAGSGDTQYF.

There are a few counts of this clonotype. This chain uses TRBV5-1 with TRBJ2-2; D gene unclear. The CDR3 totals 14 residues. The germline V and J ends were trimmed by 1 base and 4 bases, with 8 bases remaining between them. Germline V gene data show CDR1 as SGHRS and CDR2 as YFSETQ. CDR3 DNA: TGCGCCAGCAGCTTGTGGGGTGCCACCGGGGAGCTGTTTTTT. As protein: CASSLWGATGELFF. Full variable domain (remainder filled in from reference TRBV5-1 and TRBJ2-2): KAGVTQTPRYLIKTRGQQVTLSCSPISGHRSVSWYQQTPGQGLQFLFEYFSETQRNKGNFPGRFSGRQFSNSRSEMNVSTLELGDSALYLCASSLWGATGELFFGEGSRLTVL.

This clonotype showed up just a few times. The gene calls are TRBV5-1 and TRBJ2-7; tentative D call: TRBD2 (6 bases). The CDR3 length is 14 residues. Trimming stripped 1 base from V and 5 bases from J, with 13 bases between. Germline CDR1 reads SGHRS; CDR2 reads YFSETQ. CDR3 DNA: TGCGCCAGCAGCTTGACGGGCGGGATCAACGAGCAGTACTTC. Protein: CASSLTGGINEQYF.

The chain is built from TRBV20-1 and TRBJ2-5; 11 bases map to TRBD1. The CDR3 covers 15 residues. Germline assignment: CDR1 DFQATT and CDR2 SNEGSKA (reference sequence). J gave up 4 bases and V 4 bases, and 8 bases lay outside the gene matches. The CDR3 DNA reads TGCAGTGCTAAGGATGGGACAGGGGGACGAGAGACCCAGTACTTC. Protein sequence: CSAKDGTGGRETQYF.

The V and J genes are TRBV29-1 and TRBJ1-2; D gene ambiguous. Trimming took 1 base from V and 4 from J, leaving 13 bases between them. Germline CDR1 and CDR2: SQVTM and ANQGSEA. The CDR3 spans 14 residues. This CDR3 is CSVEAPGMIYGYTF. The CDR3 region has the DNA TGCAGCGTTGAAGCCCCCGGGATGATCTATGGCTACACCTTC.

This clonotype came up a few times. The V call is TRBV9, the J call TRBJ2-1, with a possible D match to TRBD2 (6 bases). Germline values: CDR1 SGDLS, CDR2 YYNGEE. Trimming left V 4 bases short and J 9 bases short, with 20 bases between. The CDR3 has 15 residues. This CDR3 reads CASSPLIAGLGEQFF. The CDR3 coding sequence is TGTGCCAGCAGCCCCCTGATTGCGGGGTTGGGTGAGCAGTTCTTC.

This clonotype was found many times. The chain employs TRBV2 and TRBJ2-3; tentative D call: TRBD2 (5 bases). Germline lookup yields CDR1 SNHLY and CDR2 FYNNEI. Deletions cut 6 bases from V and 0 bases from J, with 19 bases between. The CDR3 contains 17 residues. For the CDR3, the DNA is TGTGCCAGCAGCGCGGCAGTCGGCGGGTCTAGCACAGATACGCAGTATTTT. Translation gives CASSAAVGGSSTDTQYF. The full variable domain, with the rest looked up from reference TRBV2 and TRBJ2-3, is EPEVTQTPSHQVTQMGQEVILRCVPISNHLYFYWYRQILGQKVEFLVSFYNNEISEKSEIFDDQFSVERPDGSNFTLKIRSTKLEDSAMYFCASSAAVGGSSTDTQYFGPGTRLTVL.

In its sample, this clonotype was seen many times. The chain employs TRBV29-1 and TRBJ2-1, with D perhaps matching TRBD1 or TRBD2 (5 bases each). Deletions cut 0 bases from V and 5 bases from J, with 14 bases between. Germline values: CDR1 SQVTM, CDR2 ANQGSEA. This CDR3 has 15 residues. As DNA, the CDR3 is TGCAGCGTTGAAGATCAAGGGACCCACAACAATGAGCAGTTCTTC. It specifies CSVEDQGTHNNEQFF.

This clonotype was observed at least ten times. This chain uses TRBV29-1 with TRBJ2-1; D unclear. In germline, CDR1 is SQVTM, CDR2 ANQGSEA. V lost 6 bases and J lost 6, with 18 bases in between. This CDR3 comprises 14 residues. The CDR3 protein is CSVLDDLKFNEQFF. In nucleotides, the CDR3 is TGCAGCGTGCTAGACGACCTTAAGTTCAATGAGCAGTTCTTC.

This clonotype came up many times. The chain is built from TRBV6-1 and TRBJ1-1; 8 bases map to TRBD1. V gave up 4 bases and J gave up 6 bases; unmatched junction bases: 4. There are 13 residues in the CDR3. CDR1 and CDR2 from the germline V gene are MNHNS and SASEGT. The DNA for the CDR3 is TGTGCCAGCAGTGGACAGGGGAGGGCTGAAGCTTTCTTT. This codes for CASSGQGRAEAFF.

By sample share, this clonotype is medium-sized (0.01 to 0.1%). V and J are TRBV5-1 and TRBJ2-7; D may be TRBD1 (6 bases). The germline V and J ends were trimmed by 3 bases and 2 bases, with 9 bases remaining between them. This CDR3 contains 13 residues. Germline V CDR1 and CDR2: SGHRS, YFSETQ. CDR3 region: CASSWDKAYEQYF. The CDR3 DNA reads TGCGCCAGCAGCTGGGACAAGGCCTACGAGCAGTACTTC.